This T cell receptor beta chain was profiled in a study of control samples from healthy donors and cancer patients. Germline assignment: CDR1 KGHSH and CDR2 LQKENI. V lost 5 bases and J 0 bases, leaving 11 bases between the germline ends. This CDR3 region has 15 residues. Assay: immunoSEQ multiplex PCR; the TCRdb copy retains only in-frame clones and omits some. The sample comprises 95,000 to 150,000 clones, about 89% of which are singletons, and 7.8% rests with the top ten. Sequenced input: blood. The chain is built from TRBV18 and TRBJ1-3, with D perhaps TRBD1 (6 bases). This receptor was obtained from a woman under 30 in good health. The CDR3 nucleotides read TGTGCCAGCTCATTGGGACAAAGCTCTGGAAACACCATATATTTT. Translated: CASSLGQSSGNTIYF.